A single sample gave rise to the 14 T cell receptor beta chains below, sequenced in a study of cytomegalovirus exposure and HLA in healthy donors. Primers included in the PCR were 60 Vbeta and 13 Jbeta primers. The repertoire was sequenced with immunoSEQ multiplex PCR; TCRdb's copy has only in-frame clones and lacks some. The sample includes 90,000 to 130,000 clones. The sample taken for sequencing was PBMCs. The receptors stem from a young man in good health and CMV-seronegative.

This rearrangement joins TRBV6-1 to TRBJ2-2; 7 bases are shared with TRBD2. V lost 8 bases to trimming and J lost 0 bases; unmatched junction nucleotides: 0. The germline gives CDR1 MNHNS, CDR2 SASEGT. The CDR3 length is 13 residues. CDR3 bases: TGTGCCAGCCGGGGGGCGAACACCGGGGAGCTGTTTTTT. Translation: CASRGANTGELFF.

The V and J genes are TRBV25-1 and TRBJ2-6, with 9 positions matching TRBD1. V was clipped by 5 bases and J by 2 bases; unmatched bases: 10. The germline V gene encodes CDR1 MGHDK and CDR2 SYGVNS. The CDR3 is 18 residues long. CDR3 coding DNA: TGTGCCAGCAGTTCGACCCGGGACAGGGTGACTGGGGCCAACGTCCTGACTTTC. Translated, it gives CASSSTRDRVTGANVLTF.

CDR3 amino acids: CASSSRGVSSTDTQYF. In nucleotides, the CDR3 is TGTGCCAGCAGCTCCCGGGGGGTCTCTAGCACAGATACGCAGTATTTT. The rearrangement uses TRBV13 and TRBJ2-3, with 7 bases matching TRBD2. V was pared by 4 bases and J by 0 bases, with 7 bases of the junction left unmatched. Germline V CDR1 and CDR2: PRHDT, FYEKMQ (reference sequence). CDR3 length: 16 amino acids.

This chain uses TRBV2 with TRBJ1-5; no definite D call. The CDR3 length is 16 residues. Trimming pared 6 bases from V and 0 bases from J, leaving 15 bases between. Per germline, CDR1 SNHLY and CDR2 FYNNEI. DNA of the CDR3: TGTGCCAGCAGCCCTACCGGGGTCGGTAGCAATCAGCCCCAGCATTTT. Residues: CASSPTGVGSNQPQHF.

This chain links TRBV19 with TRBJ2-2, with D possibly being TRBD1 (6 bases). The CDR3 covers 15 residues. Looked up from germline, CDR1 is LNHDA and CDR2 is SQIVND (reference sequence). Trimming shortened V by 3 bases and J by 3 bases, and 11 bases separated the two germline ends. In nucleotides, the CDR3 is TGTGCCAGTAGTATTCCCGGGACATACACCGGGGAGCTGTTTTTT. It yields the protein CASSIPGTYTGELFF.

This chain joins TRBV19 and TRBJ2-2, with D maybe TRBD1 (6 bases). Trimming shortened V by 4 bases and J by 3 bases, and 12 bases separated the two germline ends. Germline-derived CDR1 and CDR2 are LNHDA and SQIVND (reference sequence). The CDR3 extends over 15 amino acids. The CDR3 is CASSNTGTHTGELFF. The CDR3 bases are TGTGCCAGTAGTAATACAGGGACCCACACCGGGGAGCTGTTTTTT.

The rearrangement joins TRBV18 to TRBJ1-5; the match to TRBD1 covers 10 bases. The length of the CDR3 is 16 residues. CDR1 and CDR2 from the germline V gene are KGHSH and LQKENI. V shed 4 bases, J shed 1 base, and the junction held 4 bases outside the gene matches. This chain's CDR3 is CASSLLGQGSNQPQHF. The CDR3 DNA is TGTGCCAGCTCACTACTGGGACAGGGGAGCAATCAGCCCCAGCATTTT.

The V gene is TRBV6-5, the J gene TRBJ2-7, with D perhaps matching TRBD2 (6 bases). This CDR3 is 14 amino acids long. V lost 10 bases and J 2 bases, leaving 18 bases between the germline ends. In germline, CDR1 is MNHEY, CDR2 SVGAGI. CDR3 sequence (DNA): TGTGCCACACTTGCGGCGGGGCGACCCTACGAGCAGTACTTC. Amino acid sequence: CATLAAGRPYEQYF.

The chain is built from TRBV29-1 and TRBJ2-7, with D perhaps matching TRBD1 (6 bases). There are 15 residues in the CDR3. Germline V lookup: CDR1 SQVTM, CDR2 ANQGSEA. The V end lost 4 bases, the J end lost 3 bases, and 19 bases lay between the germline ends. CDR3 bases: TGCAGCGTTGGAGGCGTCCGGGACACGTTCTACGAGCAGTACTTC. Translation gives CSVGGVRDTFYEQYF.

The chain recombines TRBV18 with TRBJ2-2; possibly TRBD2 for D (6 bases). The CDR3 is 16 residues long. Germline CDR1 reads KGHSH; CDR2 reads LQKENI. The V gene lost 0 bases and the J gene lost 5 bases, with 13 bases spanning the gap. The CDR3 here is CASSPPSSGGTGELFF. The CDR3 DNA follows: TGTGCCAGCTCACCACCGTCCAGCGGAGGGACCGGGGAGCTGTTTTTT.

The V call is TRBV6-4, the J call TRBJ1-6; 8 bases match TRBD1. V gave up 5 bases and J gave up 7 bases; unmatched junction bases: 4. The CDR3 has 14 residues. Germline CDR1 reads MRHNA; CDR2 reads SNTAGT. The CDR3 here is CASSPQGVNSPLHF. The CDR3 DNA reads TGTGCCAGCAGTCCACAGGGGGTAAATTCACCCCTCCACTTT.

V gene TRBV7-2 combines with J gene TRBJ2-3; 8 bases match TRBD2. Germline V gene sequence: CDR1 SGHTA, CDR2 FQGNSA. The V segment lost 1 base and the J segment 6 bases; nucleotides outside the gene matches: 6. The CDR3 extends over 15 amino acids. The CDR3 protein is CASSLGSGGRDTQYF. Written as DNA, the CDR3 is TGTGCCAGCAGCTTAGGGTCGGGGGGGAGGGATACGCAGTATTTT.

The chain carries TRBV18 and TRBJ1-2; D is perhaps TRBD1 (5 bases). Germline CDR1 reads KGHSH; CDR2 reads LQKENI. The germline V and J ends were trimmed by 3 bases and 7 bases, with 9 bases remaining between them. This CDR3 is built from 12 residues. CDR3: CASSPTDRGYTF. The CDR3 DNA follows: TGTGCCAGCTCACCGACAGATCGTGGCTACACCTTC.

For this clone: The sample contains more than one DNA sequence encoding this CDR3. This chain's CDR3 is CASSLQSNYGYTF. CDR3 coding DNA: TGTGCCAGCAGCCTACAGAGTAACTATGGCTACACCTTC. V usage is TRBV27 and J usage is TRBJ1-2, with unresolved D. From germline, CDR1 is MNHEY and CDR2 SMNVEV (reference sequence). The CDR3 spans 13 residues. V gave up 6 bases and J gave up 1 base, with 9 bases separating them.